Listed here are 5 T cell receptor beta chains from one sample, sequenced in a study of CD8 T cells in Susac syndrome. RNA in amounts of roughly 0.5 to 1 ug was reverse transcribed with random hexamers. TCRdb independently ran MiXCR on the immunoSEQ multiplex PCR reads; one entry per CDR3 protein. The table records about 250,000 distinct CDR3 sequences, just under 95% of them present only once. Source material: CD4+ T cells from PBMCs. The origin of the receptors is a human donor with multiple sclerosis.

The chain carries TRBV6-6 and TRBJ1-1; no definite D call. This CDR3 is 13 amino acids long. Germline CDR1 is MNHNY and CDR2 is SVGAGI (reference sequence). V lost 7 bases, J lost 2 bases, and 11 bases lay in between. In nucleotides, the CDR3 is TGTGCCAGCACATTTGGGGAAAACACTGAAGCTTTCTTT. Its translation is CASTFGENTEAFF.

The chain joins TRBV3-1 to TRBJ1-5; D gene ambiguous. Germline V gene lookup returns CDR1 LGHDT and CDR2 YNNKEL (reference sequence). V dropped 0 bases and J dropped 4 bases, with 10 bases sitting between them. This CDR3 is built from 15 residues. CDR3 residues: CASSQDLGGNQPQHF. CDR3 DNA sequence: TGTGCCAGCAGCCAAGATCTAGGAGGGAATCAGCCCCAGCATTTT.

V is TRBV29-1 and J is TRBJ1-1, with D possibly matching TRBD1 (5 bases). This CDR3 has 14 amino acids. Germline values: CDR1 SQVTM, CDR2 ANQGSEA. V dropped 5 bases and J dropped 0 bases, with 13 bases sitting between them. The CDR3 spells CSVYGSGLNTEAFF. The DNA for the CDR3 is TGCAGCGTTTACGGTTCGGGACTGAACACTGAAGCTTTCTTT.

This clonotype was counted between two and nine times. CDR3 residues: CASSSFGMTGELFF. In DNA, the CDR3 is TGCGCCAGCAGCTCATTTGGGATGACCGGGGAGCTGTTTTTT. The rearrangement uses TRBV5-1 and TRBJ2-2; D not certain. The V end lost 3 bases, the J end lost 5 bases, and 11 bases lay between the germline ends. CDR1 SGHRS and CDR2 YFSETQ come from the germline V gene. The CDR3 extends over 14 amino acids.

The count of this clonotype is one. V is TRBV20-1 and J is TRBJ2-1; D remains ambiguous. Looked up from germline, CDR1 is DFQATT and CDR2 is SNEGSKA (reference sequence). Trimming took 3 bases from V and 2 from J, leaving 5 bases between them. There are 12 residues in the CDR3. The CDR3 DNA follows: TGCAGTGCTAGTGGACCCTACAATGAGCAGTTCTTC. It encodes CSASGPYNEQFF.